This T cell receptor (beta chain) was captured in a study of T cell responses to AZD1222 COVID-19 vaccine. General study results and limits: The donor cohort was predominantly white British with a female majority, and clonal diversity may have been underestimated. Repertoires were collected only later (after the peak T cell response had occurred). Unmutated variant regions reportedly attract nearly half of all spike-specific TCRs.

In the case of this clone: Its antigen is not known.

Second-dose intervals of approximately 4 or approximately 12 weeks were pooled. Measured with immunoSEQ multiplex PCR; TCRdb has only the in-frame clones, and not every one. Among tens of thousands of clones listed, approximately 90% were seen once. The CDR3 is made up of 14 amino acids. The V gene's germline CDR1 is MDHEN and CDR2 SYDVKM. V was clipped by 7 bases and J by 4 bases, with 13 bases between them. This chain joins TRBV28 and TRBJ1-4; D gene ambiguous. The sequenced sample was peripheral blood, obtained 28 days after the second AZD1222 dose. This receptor was taken from an adult who received the AZD1222 COVID-19 vaccine. As DNA, the CDR3 is TGTGCCAGCATTCCATCCCCGGGTAATGAAAAACTGTTTTTT. Translating it yields CASIPSPGNEKLFF.